The source of this T cell receptor (beta chain) is a study of T cell responses to AZD1222 COVID-19 vaccine. Study information: The study pooled second doses at about 4 or about 12 weeks.

Measured with immunoSEQ multiplex PCR; TCRdb has only the in-frame clones, and not every one. The table has about 120,000 clones, roughly 93% seen once. Points on this clone: Its antigen is as yet unknown.

Study-wide points: Nearly half of unique spike-specific TCRs reportedly avoided B.1.351 and B.1.1.7 mutated regions. Clonal diversity was possibly underestimated, and white British individuals and females predominated among donors.

Per the germline V gene, CDR1 is MNHEY and CDR2 is SVGEGT. V was shortened by 5 bases and J by 5 bases, with 15 bases between the two germline ends. The CDR3 consists of 14 residues. The chain has TRBV6-2 or TRBV6-3 and TRBJ1-2; D uncertain. This specimen was peripheral blood, taken on day 0 of AZD1222 vaccination. The sequence derives from an adult in good health. CDR3 in DNA: TGTGCCAGCAGTCCACGCGCTTTCAGTTATGGCTACACCTTC. This gives the protein CASSPRAFSYGYTF.